The rows below give T cell receptor beta chains drawn from one sample of a study of blood T cell repertoires in COVID-19. The repertoire was sequenced with immunoSEQ multiplex PCR; TCRdb's copy has only in-frame clones and lacks some. The sample shows approximately 100,000 clones, more than 75% of them seen only once. Sequencing used peripheral blood. Receptors were obtained from a woman in her 30s with acute or convalescent COVID-19. CDR3s leave out the opening cysteine and the closing phenylalanine or tryptophan. A D gene is named only where the DNA matches it firmly.

CDR3aa	d_gene	v_gene
ASSSRGGFGEKLF	.	TRBV11-2
ASSFPVQGATGELF	TRBD1	TRBV7-9
ASSPTHTASYEQY	.	TRBV18
ASSTTGDVTEAF	TRBD1	TRBV6-2/TRBV6-3
ASSEWSGGNTDTQY	TRBD2	TRBV10-2
ASSEREALREKLF	.	TRBV6-1
ASSRDRGFELF	TRBD1	TRBV6-5
ASQGGDYGYT	TRBD1	TRBV2
ASREVAGGEQY	.	TRBV25-1
ASSPGTGGWNYGYT	TRBD1	TRBV5-1
ASSPQMYWDSGYEQY	TRBD1	TRBV16
ASSYTGKGFYEQY	.	TRBV6-5
ASSYSSYGYT	.	TRBV6-2/TRBV6-3
ASSVRSGGFTDTQY	TRBD2	TRBV9
ASSRDISNEKLF	.	TRBV5-5
ASSQVYTEAF	.	TRBV3-1/TRBV3-2
ASSLGPAGENEQY	TRBD2	TRBV5-1
ASSPTDRDHYGYT	TRBD1	TRBV5-6
ASSSGTVHNSPLH	TRBD1	TRBV5-1
ASSDNSNQPQH	.	TRBV10-2
ASPRLAGEWTGELF	TRBD2	TRBV7-3
ASSAGQDLGNTIY	TRBD1	TRBV9
ASSYEGGEAPYEQY	.	TRBV6-5
ASSLITEAF	.	TRBV7-9
ASSRRQISYEQY	.	TRBV11-3
ASTWEDSPLH	.	TRBV7-8
ASSLGLPDRGYGYT	TRBD1	TRBV7-8
ATSSGTGGGEKLF	TRBD1	TRBV15
ASSSAGGLTDTQY	TRBD2	TRBV28
ASSLASGQETQY	TRBD2	TRBV6-2/TRBV6-3
ASSYSTDRGKDGYT	TRBD1	TRBV6-5
AWRSQGRSSGANVLT	.	TRBV30
ASSFLPGGVGTGELF	TRBD1	TRBV28
ASSLGGQGQY	.	TRBV5-6
ASSSSGTSGNRDEQF	TRBD2	TRBV7-9
ALLQANTEAF	.	TRBV7-9
ASSLIAGGYEQY	TRBD1	TRBV5-1
ASSSFRGWLTEAF	TRBD1	TRBV28
ASSPDRVNQPQH	.	TRBV27
AWSRRETDTQY	.	TRBV30
ASGEGSYEQY	TRBD2	TRBV2
ATSDTSYEQY	.	TRBV11-3
ASSLDAPTGVSSHTEAF	TRBD1	TRBV27